The clone carrying this TCR beta chain showed up many times. This CDR3 has 11 amino acids. V lost 8 bases, J lost 4 bases, and 8 bases lay in between. RNA transcripts served as the template for amplifying TCR beta CDR3 regions. The HTBI set primed first-round TCR CDR3 RT-PCR. TCRdb passed the multiplex PCR reads through MiXCR, listing each CDR3 protein once. The table includes approximately 870,000 distinct CDR3 sequences, 35% to 40% detected once. Hyperthyroidism patients were newly diagnosed, had disease duration under 2 months, and were aged 18 to 65 years. This sample stems from a study of T cells in Graves' hyperthyroidism and ophthalmopathy.

Sequences were obtained from blood. The J gene is TRBJ1-2, the V gene TRBV12-3 or TRBV12-4, with unresolved D. This sequence originates from a man younger than 35 with Graves' hyperthyroidism. The CDR3 protein is CASAGTYGYTF. The CDR3 nucleotides are TGTGCCAGCGCTGGTACCTATGGCTACACCTTC.